This is a list of T cell receptor beta chains from one sample in a study of control samples from healthy donors and cancer patients. Using immunoSEQ multiplex PCR, the repertoire was profiled, and TCRdb retains in-frame clones only, with some absent. The table records 90,000 or so clones, 85% to 90% of them present only once. The sample consisted of blood. The origin of the receptors is a woman aged 55-75 years in good health. Each CDR3 is given with its conserved first and last residue. A D gene is named only where the DNA matches it firmly. The size field is filled for only some rows; it gives once, few, many or a size class.

CDR3nt | CDR3aa | v_gene | d_gene | abundance | j_gene
TGTGCCAGTAGTATGGACCAGGGTAAGGGGCAGCCCCAGCATTTT | CASSMDQGKGQPQHF | TRBV19 | NA | NA | TRBJ1-5
TGTGCCAGCAGTTCCACCGGGACAGTCCTGGTCGCTTTCTTT | CASSSTGTVLVAFF | TRBV28 | TRBD1 | NA | TRBJ1-1
TGTGCCAGCTGTCCAAGGACAGGATTTGAAAAACTGTTTTTT | CASCPRTGFEKLFF | TRBV18 | TRBD1 | NA | TRBJ1-4
TGTGCCAGCAGCCCGACAGGGTTGACAGCTTTCTTT | CASSPTGLTAFF | TRBV6-5 | TRBD1 | NA | TRBJ1-1
TGTGCCAGCGCTATTACCCCTAATTCACCCCTCCACTTT | CASAITPNSPLHF | TRBV3-1/TRBV3-2 | NA | once | TRBJ1-6
TGTGCCACCGCCCCCAAGAGCTCTGGAAACACCATATATTTT | CATAPKSSGNTIYF | TRBV7-6 | NA | NA | TRBJ1-3
TGTGCCAGCAGTTTATCCGGGACGGGAACTGAAGCTTTCTTT | CASSLSGTGTEAFF | TRBV27 | NA | NA | TRBJ1-1
TGTGCCAGCACCGCAGATAGCAATCAGCCCCAGCATTTT | CASTADSNQPQHF | TRBV2 | NA | NA | TRBJ1-5
TGTGCCAGCATCGGAAGCTCTGGAAACACCATATATTTT | CASIGSSGNTIYF | TRBV28 | NA | NA | TRBJ1-3
TGTGCCAGCAGCGTAGGAGGCAGGGACTATGGCTACACCTTC | CASSVGGRDYGYTF | TRBV9 | NA | NA | TRBJ1-2
TGTGCCAGCAGCTGGGGGGCGCGAGGCTACACCTTC | CASSWGARGYTF | TRBV5-6 | NA | NA | TRBJ1-2
TGTGCCAGCAGCCATTCCTACAGGTCCACTCAGGGCTACACCTTC | CASSHSYRSTQGYTF | TRBV5-6 | NA | NA | TRBJ1-2
TGTGCCAGCTCACCATCACAACAGGGGGGTTCACCCCTCCACTTT | CASSPSQQGGSPLHF | TRBV18 | TRBD1 | NA | TRBJ1-6
TGTGCCAGCAGCTCGATAAATCAGCCCCAGCATTTT | CASSSINQPQHF | TRBV2 | NA | NA | TRBJ1-5
TGTGCCAGCAGCCAAGAGGGGCTAGCGGGGGGGAGCTCCTACAATGAGCAGTTCTTC | CASSQEGLAGGSSYNEQFF | TRBV3-1/TRBV3-2 | TRBD2 | NA | TRBJ2-1
TGTGCCAGCATGGGGCGGAACTCCTACGAGCAGTACTTC | CASMGRNSYEQYF | TRBV2 | NA | NA | TRBJ2-7
TGTGCCAGCAGTGAATACGGAGGCTCTGGAAACACCATATATTTT | CASSEYGGSGNTIYF | TRBV6-1 | NA | NA | TRBJ1-3
TGTGCCAGCAGCTTATGGCAGGGGGAGACCCAGTACTTC | CASSLWQGETQYF | TRBV7-7 | NA | few | TRBJ2-5
TGTGCCAGCTCACCTTCGGGGAACACTGAAGCTTTCTTT | CASSPSGNTEAFF | TRBV18 | NA | NA | TRBJ1-1
TGCGCCAGCAGCCGCGGGGGGGTACAAGAGACCCAGTACTTC | CASSRGGVQETQYF | TRBV5-1 | TRBD2 | NA | TRBJ2-5
TGTGCCAGCAGTGAAGCAGGGTACAATCAGCCCCAGCATTTT | CASSEAGYNQPQHF | TRBV6-1 | NA | NA | TRBJ1-5
TGTGCCAGCAGCTTATATACTGAGACGACGGTCTACCCTCGATCGTTT | CASSLYTETTVYPRSF | TRBV13 | NA | once | TRBJ2-3